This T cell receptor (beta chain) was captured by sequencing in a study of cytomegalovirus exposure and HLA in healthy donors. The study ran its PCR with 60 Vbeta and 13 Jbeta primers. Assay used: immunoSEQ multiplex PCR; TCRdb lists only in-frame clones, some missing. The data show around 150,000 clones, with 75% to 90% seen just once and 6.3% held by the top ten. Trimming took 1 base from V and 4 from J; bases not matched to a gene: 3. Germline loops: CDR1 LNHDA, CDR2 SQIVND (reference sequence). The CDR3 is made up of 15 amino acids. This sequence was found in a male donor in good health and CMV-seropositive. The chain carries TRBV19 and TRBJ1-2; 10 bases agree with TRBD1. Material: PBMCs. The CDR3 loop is CASSIAGQGSYGYTF. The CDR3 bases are TGTGCCAGTAGTATAGCGGGACAGGGGAGCTATGGCTACACCTTC.